The T cell receptor (beta chain) described here comes from a study of vaccination effects on CD4 cells after COVID-19 (dated by TCRdb to the early 2020s). Describing the broader study: To identify antigen-specific CD4+ T cell clonotypes by their expansion, the ViraFEST assay first stimulated PBMC with viral peptide pools and then applied TCR sequencing. Cultures from other donors in the study were sequenced using the Oncomine TCR Beta short-read assay on an Illumina iSeq 100. Each well held fewer than 2.5 million PBMC cultured in IMDM containing approximately 5.3% human AB serum, 8.5 to 10 IU/ml IL-2 and gentamicin, along with roughly 10 ug/ml peptides. A total of 9 to 11 COVID-19 convalescent patients and several SARS-CoV-2-naive healthy vaccine recipients were included in the full study. SARS-CoV-2 spike-specific CD4+ TCR repertoires from before and after mRNA vaccination were compared in COVID-19 convalescent patients and in infection-naive vaccine recipients. Two doses of either the BNT162b2 or the mRNA-1273 mRNA SARS-CoV-2 vaccine were administered to participants.

As to this clone: What this receptor recognizes is not known. No clone much larger than this one lies a single base away; base qualities are absent.

After about 10 days of culture, CD4+ T cells were isolated with the EasySep CD4+ T cell isolation kit. Healthy vaccine recipients had no prior SARS-CoV-2 infection, confirmed by negative nucleocapsid antibodies before and after vaccination. Half of the culture medium was replaced with fresh IL-2-containing medium on days 3 and 7. Each peptide stimulation condition was cultured in triplicate wells unless otherwise noted. Using Ficoll-Paque Plus gradient centrifugation, PBMC were separated from whole blood and then either used fresh or cryopreserved at -140C. The QIAamp micro DNA kit was used to extract genomic DNA from the cultured CD4+ T cells. Broader findings and caveats from the paper: Both infection-induced and vaccine-induced clones contracted markedly at late post-vaccination timepoints, which is consistent with waning T cell responses. The study was limited by a small number of convalescent patients, and early post-infection timepoints were lacking. In healthy vaccine recipients, vaccine-induced clones were almost all SARS-CoV-2 mono-reactive, with only 1 of 255 cross-reactive with common cold coronaviruses.

The library was generated by the immunoSEQ multiplex PCR assay. DNA from the CD4+ T cells that had been cultured and isolated underwent TCR beta CDR3 sequencing. As for how the authors treated the data: Non-productive TCR sequences were discarded, and reads were trimmed to the CDR3 region, with only CDR3s of 7 or more amino acids retained. Antigen-specific clonotypes were identified using the MANAFEST web app by comparison of expansion in peptide wells against reference cultures. For clones to be considered positive, expansion at FDR<0.05 versus reference and all other wells, an odds ratio above 5, and a frequency above 0.1% in two replicate wells were required. A clonotype was defined as cross-reactive if the clonotype was significantly expanded both in SARS-CoV-2 spike wells and in at least one common cold coronavirus spike condition. Using the stringdist R package, CDR3 similarity was measured by Levenshtein distance, and unrooted trees were constructed with ape in R 3.6.1. TCRdb re-hosts the immuneACCESS table, in-frame sequences only. Its copies lack some clones; in the studies checked, an unresolved V gene accounts for under half of them, and the cause for the rest is not known. From that table come the V and J calls and clone size; the DNA was used to work out D and trimming. The sample contains around 26,000 clones, 73% of them found a single time. 9.5% to 12% of the sample goes to the ten largest clones.

Via the germline V gene, CDR1 is KGHSH and CDR2 LQKENI. Including the terminal cysteine and phenylalanine, the CDR3 comprises 15 residues. Only the CDR3 portion is preserved as DNA: 45 bases, with reading frame beginning at the first base. V gives up 0 bases and J gives up 5 bases, and the segment between their germline ends measures 13 bases. The chain is assembled from TRBV18 and TRBJ1-2; a tentative D call is TRBD1 (6 bases match). The sample in question was CD4+ T cells from PBMCs cultured without peptide, obtained before COVID-19 vaccination. This sequence originates from a human donor who received a COVID-19 vaccine. The bases are TGTGCCAGCTCACCACCTATGCAGGGGAATTATGGCTACACCTTC. Its product reads: CASSPPMQGNYGYTF.